These 15 T cell receptor beta chains came from one sample sequenced in a study of shared clonotypes between healthy human individuals. The naive CD8 subset, CD45RO-negative cells positively selected for CCR7, excluded terminally differentiated effector memory CD45RA+ cells. This table comes from immunoSEQ multiplex PCR, and its TCRdb copy is limited to in-frame clones, with some not included. The sample yields around 1.9 million clones, 85% to 95% seen once. The specimen sequenced was naive CD8+ T cells from PBMCs. The receptors shown here come from a man aged 18 to 30 in good health. Some clones in this sample may be carry-over from other donors' samples.

The chain is built from TRBV5-1 and TRBJ2-3, with D hard to call. The V end lost 3 bases, the J end lost 0 bases, and 5 bases lay between the germline ends. The CDR3 is 13 residues long. In germline, CDR1 is SGHRS, CDR2 YFSETQ. The CDR3 protein is CASSSASTDTQYF. The CDR3 nucleotides read TGCGCCAGCAGCTCTGCTAGCACAGATACGCAGTATTTT.

This chain links TRBV14 with TRBJ2-1; a possible D gene is TRBD2 (5 bases). The V gene's germline CDR1 is SGHDN and CDR2 FVKESK. This CDR3 region has 13 residues. Trimming took 2 bases from V and 8 from J, leaving 10 bases between them. The CDR3 reads CASSQYEGYEQFF. CDR3 nucleotide sequence: TGTGCCAGCAGCCAATATGAGGGCTATGAGCAGTTCTTC.

The chain links TRBV27 to TRBJ1-1, with 8 bases that match TRBD1. CDR3 length: 16 amino acids. Germline CDR1 is MNHEY and CDR2 is SMNVEV (reference sequence). With 3 bases clipped from V and 4 bases from J, the junction kept 10 bases outside the gene matches. The CDR3 loop is CASSFGPGRGLTEAFF. The CDR3 DNA is TGTGCCAGCAGTTTCGGCCCCGGCAGGGGGCTCACTGAAGCTTTCTTT.

The V gene is TRBV6-1, the J gene TRBJ2-2; TRBD2 is a possible D gene (6 bases). Germline CDR1 MNHNS, CDR2 SASEGT. The V end was cut by 1 base, the J end by 5 bases, with 11 bases between. The CDR3 has 15 residues. CDR3 protein: CASSEVGGRTGELFF. The CDR3 DNA reads TGTGCCAGCAGTGAAGTCGGAGGGAGGACCGGGGAGCTGTTTTTT.

V is TRBV9 and J is TRBJ2-7; 7 bases line up with TRBD2. This CDR3 is 13 amino acids long. Germline V CDR1 and CDR2: SGDLS, YYNGEE. The V gene end was trimmed by 3 bases and the J gene end by 6 bases; junction bases not matched to a gene: 6. The CDR3 is CASSGGLVAEQYF. The CDR3 DNA sequence: TGTGCCAGCAGCGGAGGACTAGTTGCCGAGCAGTACTTC.

This rearrangement joins TRBV7-9 to TRBJ2-7, with TRBD2 matching over 7 bases. The germline gives CDR1 SEHNR, CDR2 FQNEAQ (reference sequence). V shed 5 bases, J shed 3 bases, and the junction held 10 bases outside the gene matches. This CDR3 has 15 residues. This CDR3 reads CASSPTSAPSYEQYF. The CDR3 nucleotides are TGTGCCAGCAGCCCCACTAGCGCCCCCAGCTACGAGCAGTACTTC. The complete variable domain, with remaining parts taken from reference TRBV7-9 and TRBJ2-7, reads DTGVSQNPRHKITKRGQNVTFRCDPISEHNRLYWYRQTLGQGPEFLTYFQNEAQLEKSRLLSDRFSAERPKGSFSTLEIQRTEQGDSAMYLCASSPTSAPSYEQYFGPGTRLTVT.

This chain joins TRBV4-2 and TRBJ2-7; tentatively, D is TRBD2 (5 bases). Germline lookup yields CDR1 LGHNA and CDR2 YNFKEQ. The CDR3 runs 15 residues. The V and J ends lost 4 bases and 5 bases respectively, with 18 bases between them. Here the CDR3 reads CASSPPGGITDEQYF. In DNA form, the CDR3 reads TGTGCCAGCAGCCCCCCAGGAGGTATAACGGACGAGCAGTACTTC.

The chain's CDR3 is CASSRTLMMNTEAFF. As DNA, the CDR3 is TGTGCCAGTAGTCGCACTCTGATGATGAACACTGAAGCTTTCTTT. The chain joins TRBV19 to TRBJ1-1, with unresolved D. Looked up from germline, CDR1 is LNHDA and CDR2 is SQIVND (reference sequence). The CDR3 totals 15 residues. V gave up 5 bases and J gave up 0 bases, with 13 bases separating them.

V usage is TRBV7-3 and J usage is TRBJ2-1; D is undetermined. CDR3 length: 15 residues. Germline CDR1 and CDR2: SGHTA and FQGTGA. V lost 2 bases, J lost 5 bases, and 13 bases lay in between. The CDR3 bases are TGTGCCAGCAGCTTAGCCGGAAACACTGACAATGAGCAGTTCTTC. This translates into CASSLAGNTDNEQFF.

The gene calls are TRBV14 and TRBJ1-1; D not certain. The CDR3 contains 14 residues. V gave up 4 bases and J gave up 0 bases, with 9 bases separating them. CDR1 is SGHDN, CDR2 FVKESK, per germline. The CDR3 here is CASSLRQLNTEAFF. The DNA of the CDR3 is TGTGCCAGCAGCCTTAGGCAGCTGAACACTGAAGCTTTCTTT.

The chain joins TRBV7-9 to TRBJ1-1, with TRBD1 matching over 11 bases. Per the germline V gene, CDR1 is SEHNR and CDR2 is FQNEAQ (reference sequence). The junction had 7 bases not matched to a gene; V was cut back by 8 bases and J by 5 bases. This CDR3 has 14 amino acids. CDR3: CASGGQGAGTEAFF. CDR3 bases: TGTGCCAGCGGAGGACAGGGGGCAGGGACTGAAGCTTTCTTT.

V usage is TRBV4-3 and J usage is TRBJ1-6; D gene ambiguous. Trimming took 3 bases from V and 0 from J, leaving 9 bases between them. The CDR3 extends over 16 amino acids. In germline, CDR1 is LGHNA, CDR2 YSLEER. In nucleotides, the CDR3 is TGCGCCAGCAGCCACACCGGGAGCTCCTATAATTCACCCCTCCACTTT. This codes for CASSHTGSSYNSPLHF.

This clone appeared a single time. The chain carries TRBV5-4 and TRBJ2-2, with TRBD2 matching over 7 bases. Germline CDR1 SGHNT, CDR2 YYREEE (reference sequence). This CDR3 region has 15 residues. Trimming at V came to 2 bases and at J to 4 bases, leaving 5 bases not matched to a gene. DNA for the CDR3: TGTGCCAGCAGCTTTACCGGGAGGAGCACCGGGGAGCTGTTTTTT. Translated, it gives CASSFTGRSTGELFF.

The genes are TRBV28 and TRBJ2-1, with 11 positions matching TRBD2. Trimming at V came to 1 base and at J to 4 bases, leaving 9 bases not matched to a gene. This CDR3 contains 18 residues. CDR1 and CDR2 (germline): MDHEN, SYDVKM. CDR3 sequence reads: CASSLYSGRAIEYNEQFF. The CDR3 coding sequence is TGTGCCAGCAGTTTATATAGCGGGAGGGCCATAGAGTACAATGAGCAGTTCTTC.

This chain uses TRBV14 with TRBJ1-5, with D uncertain. This CDR3 comprises 17 residues. Trimming took 2 bases from V and 2 from J, leaving 16 bases between them. Germline-derived CDR1 and CDR2 are SGHDN and FVKESK. The CDR3 DNA follows: TGTGCCAGCAGCCAACCATCCCCGGGGAATGGCAATCAGCCCCAGCATTTT. It is translated as CASSQPSPGNGNQPQHF.